The sequence of this T cell receptor (beta chain) was determined in a study of identical twins. Findings and caveats of the study: For out-of-frame alpha sequences shared by twins, low generation probability was in excess.

This clonotype has more than one count but fewer than ten. Its specificity is not known. TCRdb used MiXCR to reprocess the 5' RACE reads, holding one entry per CDR3 protein. The sample consists of about 700,000 distinct CDR3 sequences, around 8.3% of them appearing once. The CDR3 covers 14 residues. The ends lost 5 bases at V and 6 bases at J; junction bases unmatched: 8. Germline CDR1 SQVTM, CDR2 ANQGSEA. Another study also made use of these data, one on yellow fever vaccine responses in identical twins.

The receptor comes from a woman under 30 in good health. The genes are TRBV29-1 and TRBJ2-3; 10 bases fit TRBD1. Sequencing used PBMCs. CDR3 amino acids: CSVTGQGIEDTQYF. The CDR3 DNA is TGCAGCGTTACGGGACAGGGGATTGAGGATACGCAGTATTTT.